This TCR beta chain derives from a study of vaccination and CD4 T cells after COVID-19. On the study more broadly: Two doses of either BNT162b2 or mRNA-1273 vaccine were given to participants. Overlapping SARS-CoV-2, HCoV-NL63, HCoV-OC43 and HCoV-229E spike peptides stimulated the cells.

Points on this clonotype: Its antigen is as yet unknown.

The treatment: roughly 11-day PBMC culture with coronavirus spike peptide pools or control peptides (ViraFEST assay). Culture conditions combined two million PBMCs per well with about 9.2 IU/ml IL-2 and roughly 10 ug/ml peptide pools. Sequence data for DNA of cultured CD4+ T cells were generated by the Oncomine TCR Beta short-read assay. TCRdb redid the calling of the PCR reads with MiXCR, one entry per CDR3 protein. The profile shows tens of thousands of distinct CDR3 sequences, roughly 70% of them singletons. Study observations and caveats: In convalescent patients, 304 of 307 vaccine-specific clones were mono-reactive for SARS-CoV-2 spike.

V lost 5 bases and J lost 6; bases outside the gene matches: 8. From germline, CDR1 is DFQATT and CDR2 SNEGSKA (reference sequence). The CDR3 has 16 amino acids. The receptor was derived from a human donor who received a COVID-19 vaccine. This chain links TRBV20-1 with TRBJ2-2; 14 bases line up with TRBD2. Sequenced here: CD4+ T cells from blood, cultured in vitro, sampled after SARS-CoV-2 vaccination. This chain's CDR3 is CSAGRLAGGLPGELFF. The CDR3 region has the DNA TGCAGTGCTGGTAGACTAGCGGGGGGGCTCCCCGGGGAGCTGTTTTTT.